This TCR beta chain was captured in a study of cytomegalovirus exposure and HLA in healthy donors. Of note for this clone: Its target is unknown.

This CDR3 contains 14 residues. With 4 bases clipped from V and 4 bases from J, the junction kept 5 bases outside the gene matches. Germline V gene lookup returns CDR1 SGHDT and CDR2 YYEEEE. Amplification used 60 Vbeta primers and 13 Jbeta primers. Generated by immunoSEQ multiplex PCR, the TCRdb table keeps only in-frame clones and is missing some. Of 210,000 or so clones listed, more than 85% are singletons. Study outcomes and limitations: Analyzed later, association rates of TCRs varied across HLA loci, with DRB1 most and HLA-C fewest.

Sequencing was done on a sample of PBMCs. This TCR was sampled from a young woman in good health and CMV-seronegative. The rearrangement links TRBV5-6 to TRBJ1-2; the match to TRBD1 covers 9 bases. For the CDR3, the DNA is TGTGCCAGCAGCCGATGGGACAGGGCCTATGGCTACACCTTC. It codes for CASSRWDRAYGYTF.